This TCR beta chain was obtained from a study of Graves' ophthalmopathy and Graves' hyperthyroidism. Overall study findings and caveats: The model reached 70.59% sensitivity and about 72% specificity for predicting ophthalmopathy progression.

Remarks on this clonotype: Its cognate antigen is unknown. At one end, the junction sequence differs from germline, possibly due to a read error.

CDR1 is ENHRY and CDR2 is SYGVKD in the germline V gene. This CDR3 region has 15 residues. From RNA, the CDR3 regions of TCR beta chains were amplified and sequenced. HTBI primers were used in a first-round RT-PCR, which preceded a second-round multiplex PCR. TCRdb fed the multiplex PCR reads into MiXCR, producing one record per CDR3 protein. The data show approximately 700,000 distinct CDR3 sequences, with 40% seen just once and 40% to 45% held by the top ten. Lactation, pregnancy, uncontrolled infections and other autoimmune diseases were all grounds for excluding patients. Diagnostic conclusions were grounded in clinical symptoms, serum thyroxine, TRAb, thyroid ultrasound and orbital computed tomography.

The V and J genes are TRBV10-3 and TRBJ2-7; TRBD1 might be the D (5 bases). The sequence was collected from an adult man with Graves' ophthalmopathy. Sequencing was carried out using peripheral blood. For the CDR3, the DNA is TGTGCCATCAGTTACTCGCTCCAGGGTACGTACGAGCAGTATTTC. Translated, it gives CAISYSLQGTYEQYF.